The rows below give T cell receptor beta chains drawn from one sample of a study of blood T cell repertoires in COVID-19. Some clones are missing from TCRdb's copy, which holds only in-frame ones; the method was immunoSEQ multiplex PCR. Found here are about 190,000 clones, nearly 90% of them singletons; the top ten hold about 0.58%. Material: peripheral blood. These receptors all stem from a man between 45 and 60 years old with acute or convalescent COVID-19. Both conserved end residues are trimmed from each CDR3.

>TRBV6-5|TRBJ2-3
ASSSSGDTQY
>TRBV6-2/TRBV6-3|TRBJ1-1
ASSPGPGRVTEAF
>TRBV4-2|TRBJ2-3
ASSNPGTSGRWSTDTQY
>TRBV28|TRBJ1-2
ASSLYAGPGYGYT
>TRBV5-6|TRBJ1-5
ASSLATGYSNQPQH
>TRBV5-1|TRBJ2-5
ASNDATAAQETQY
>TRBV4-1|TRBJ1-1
ASSQKQGNTEAF
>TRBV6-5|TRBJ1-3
ASSRDSSGNTIY
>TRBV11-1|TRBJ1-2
ASSLEGNGYT
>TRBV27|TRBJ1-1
AILPGNTEAF
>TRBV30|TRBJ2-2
AWARRDLNTGELF
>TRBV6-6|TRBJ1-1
ASSPPGTGGMNTEAF
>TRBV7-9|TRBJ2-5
ASSFVGGPQETQY
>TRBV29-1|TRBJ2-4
SVMTGAVVDIQY
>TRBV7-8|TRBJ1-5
ASRAAGTAVRPQH
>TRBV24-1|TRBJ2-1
ATSSRRASSYNEQF
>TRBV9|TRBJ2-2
ASSVGRVGTGELF
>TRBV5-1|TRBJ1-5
ASSFSGASNQPQH
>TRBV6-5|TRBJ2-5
ASSPLQVLVETQY
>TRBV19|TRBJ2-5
ASGRLGSQETQY
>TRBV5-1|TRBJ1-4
ASSRTGGLDEKLF
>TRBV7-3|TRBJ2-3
ASSFRTGTDTQY
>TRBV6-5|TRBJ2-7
ASVRSGGSYEQY
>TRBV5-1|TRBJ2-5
ASSWDRVETQY
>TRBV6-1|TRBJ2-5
ASSEGGGGSETQY
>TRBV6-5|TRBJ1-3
ASRPPTAGNTIY
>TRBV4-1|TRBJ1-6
ASSQDEGYNSPLH
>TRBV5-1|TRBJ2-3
ASSIGTDQSTDTQY
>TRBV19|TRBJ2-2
ASFGRGLRAGELF
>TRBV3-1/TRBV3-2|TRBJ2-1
ASSGASAGNNEQF
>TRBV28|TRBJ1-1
ASTGTEAF
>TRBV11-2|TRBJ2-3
ASSLQSGSSTDTQY
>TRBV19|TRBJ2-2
ASSLGLAGGPGNTGELF
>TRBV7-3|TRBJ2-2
ASSLLGGRNTGELF
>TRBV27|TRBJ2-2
ASSPSDPRTGELF
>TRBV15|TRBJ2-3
ATSRIADQKY
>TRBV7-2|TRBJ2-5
ASSLSGNQETQY
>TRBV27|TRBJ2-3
ASSSRDLRTDTQY
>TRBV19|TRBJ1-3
ASSRNRDRGNTIY
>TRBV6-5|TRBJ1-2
ASSPRGGWNYGYT
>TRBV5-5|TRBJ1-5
ASSLRWGEQPQH
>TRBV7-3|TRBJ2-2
ASSLFPNTGELF
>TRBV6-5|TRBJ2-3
ASSYSTGGLTDTQY
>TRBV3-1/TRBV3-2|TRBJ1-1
ASKRTVRTSEAF
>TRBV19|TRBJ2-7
ASSTRVASHEQY